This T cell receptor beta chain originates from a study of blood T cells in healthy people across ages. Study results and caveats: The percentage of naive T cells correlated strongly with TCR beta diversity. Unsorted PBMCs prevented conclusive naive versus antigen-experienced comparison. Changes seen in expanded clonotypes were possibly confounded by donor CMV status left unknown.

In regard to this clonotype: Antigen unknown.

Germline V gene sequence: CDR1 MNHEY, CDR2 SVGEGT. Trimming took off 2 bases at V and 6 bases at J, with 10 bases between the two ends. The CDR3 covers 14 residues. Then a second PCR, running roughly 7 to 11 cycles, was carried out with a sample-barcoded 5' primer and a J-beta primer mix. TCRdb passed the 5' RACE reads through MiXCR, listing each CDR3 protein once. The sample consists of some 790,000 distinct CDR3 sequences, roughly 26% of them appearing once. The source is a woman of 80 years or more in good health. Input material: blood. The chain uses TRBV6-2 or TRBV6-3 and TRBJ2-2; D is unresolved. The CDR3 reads CASSYRAGAGELFF. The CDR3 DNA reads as TGTGCCAGCAGTTACAGGGCTGGGGCCGGGGAGCTGTTTTTT.